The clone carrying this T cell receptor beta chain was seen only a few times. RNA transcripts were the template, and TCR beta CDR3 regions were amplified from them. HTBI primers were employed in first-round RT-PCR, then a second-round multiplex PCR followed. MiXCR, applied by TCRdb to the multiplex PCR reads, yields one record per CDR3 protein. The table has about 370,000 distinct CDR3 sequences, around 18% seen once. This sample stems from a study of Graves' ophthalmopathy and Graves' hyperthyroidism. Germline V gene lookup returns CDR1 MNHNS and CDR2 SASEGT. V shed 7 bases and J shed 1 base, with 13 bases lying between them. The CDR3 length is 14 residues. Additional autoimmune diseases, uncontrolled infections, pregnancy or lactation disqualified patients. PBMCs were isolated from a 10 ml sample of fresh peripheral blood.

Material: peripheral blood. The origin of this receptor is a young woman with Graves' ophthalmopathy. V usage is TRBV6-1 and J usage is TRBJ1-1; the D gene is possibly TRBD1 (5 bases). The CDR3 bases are TGTGCCAGCAATAGGGGACTGCCGAACACTGAAGCTTTCTTT. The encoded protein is CASNRGLPNTEAFF.